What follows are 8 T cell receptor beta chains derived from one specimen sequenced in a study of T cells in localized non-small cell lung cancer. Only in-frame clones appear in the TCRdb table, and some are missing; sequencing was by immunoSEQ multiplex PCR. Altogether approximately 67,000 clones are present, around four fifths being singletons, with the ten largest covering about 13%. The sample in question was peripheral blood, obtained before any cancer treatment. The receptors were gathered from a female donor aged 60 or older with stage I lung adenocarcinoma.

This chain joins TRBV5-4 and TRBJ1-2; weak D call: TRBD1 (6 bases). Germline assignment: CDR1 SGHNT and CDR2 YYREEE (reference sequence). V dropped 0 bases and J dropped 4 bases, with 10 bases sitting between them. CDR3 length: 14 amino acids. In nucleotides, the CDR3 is TGTGCCAGCAGCTTGGCGGGGGGGGCCTATGGCTACACCTTC. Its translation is CASSLAGGAYGYTF.

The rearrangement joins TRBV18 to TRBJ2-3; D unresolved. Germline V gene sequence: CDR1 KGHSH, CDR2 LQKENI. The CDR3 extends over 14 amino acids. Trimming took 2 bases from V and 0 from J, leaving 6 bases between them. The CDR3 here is CASSPGVSTDTQYF. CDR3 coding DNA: TGTGCCAGCTCACCAGGGGTCAGCACAGATACGCAGTATTTT.

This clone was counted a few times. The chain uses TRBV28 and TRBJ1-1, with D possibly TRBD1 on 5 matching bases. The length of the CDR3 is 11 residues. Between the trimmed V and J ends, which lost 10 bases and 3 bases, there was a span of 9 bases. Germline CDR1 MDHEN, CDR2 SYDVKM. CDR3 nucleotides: TGTGCCACCAGGGAGTACACTGAAGCTTTCTTT. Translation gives CATREYTEAFF.

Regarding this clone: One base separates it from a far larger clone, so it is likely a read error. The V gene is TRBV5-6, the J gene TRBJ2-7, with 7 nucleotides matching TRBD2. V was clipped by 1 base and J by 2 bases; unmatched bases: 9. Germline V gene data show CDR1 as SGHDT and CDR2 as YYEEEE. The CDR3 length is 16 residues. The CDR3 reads CASSLSYASGTYEQYF. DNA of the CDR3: TGTGCCAGCAGCTTGTCATATGCTAGCGGCACCTACGAGCAGTACTTC.

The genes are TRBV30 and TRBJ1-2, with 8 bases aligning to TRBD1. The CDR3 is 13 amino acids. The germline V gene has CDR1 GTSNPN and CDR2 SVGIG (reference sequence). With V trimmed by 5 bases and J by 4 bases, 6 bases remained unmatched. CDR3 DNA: TGTGCCTGGGACAGGGGCCGGGGCTATGGCTACACCTTC. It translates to CAWDRGRGYGYTF.

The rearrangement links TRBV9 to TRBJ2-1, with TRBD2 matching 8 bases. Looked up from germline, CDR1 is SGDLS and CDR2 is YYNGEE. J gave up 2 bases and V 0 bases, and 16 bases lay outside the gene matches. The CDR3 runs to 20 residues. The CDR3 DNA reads TGTGCCAGCAGCGTAGATGACGGGGGTAGCGGGATCGGCACCTACAATGAGCAGTTCTTC. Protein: CASSVDDGGSGIGTYNEQFF.

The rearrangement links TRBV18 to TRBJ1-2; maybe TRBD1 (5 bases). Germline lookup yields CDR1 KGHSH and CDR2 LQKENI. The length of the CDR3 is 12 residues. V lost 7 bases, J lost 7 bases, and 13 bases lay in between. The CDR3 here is CASWPGTGGYTF. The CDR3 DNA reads TGTGCCAGCTGGCCCGGGACGGGTGGCTACACCTTC.

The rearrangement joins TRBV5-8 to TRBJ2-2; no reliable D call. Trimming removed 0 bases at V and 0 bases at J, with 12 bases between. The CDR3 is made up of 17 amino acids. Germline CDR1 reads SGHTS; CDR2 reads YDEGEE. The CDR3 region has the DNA TGTGCCAGCAGCTTGGCCGCTACTGCTTCGAACACCGGGGAGCTGTTTTTT. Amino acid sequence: CASSLAATASNTGELFF.